This T cell receptor (beta chain) was recovered during a study of cytomegalovirus exposure and HLA in healthy donors (dated by TCRdb to 2017 to 2019). General notes on the study: According to a later analysis, the roughly 120 validation repertoires were produced on the same platform as the 666 repertoires of the first cohort. The study was designed to test whether signatures of past pathogen exposure could be identified by cataloging public T cell receptors. Along with the roughly 700-subject first cohort, a separate validation cohort of over a hundred different subjects was used. The study combined high-throughput TCR immunosequencing, statistical association of individual TCRs with disease status, and machine learning to predict cytomegalovirus infection status.

Spanning cysteine to phenylalanine, the CDR3 consists of 17 amino acids. The entry retains the CDR3 DNA only, 51 bases that are in frame from base 1. Taken from the germline V gene, the CDR1 and CDR2 loops are SGHTS and YDEGEE. V lost 5 bases and J lost 4 bases, and the count of bases not matched to a germline gene is 13. Comments on this clone: The antigen it binds to is not known. No base quality values were provided; no much bigger clone lies one nucleotide off.

Preparation of the library involved the immunoSEQ multiplex PCR assay. Concerning the study's data processing: A statistical classification framework was built to diagnose cytomegalovirus status from the catalog of TCR beta chain sequences. Sourced from immuneACCESS, this table was stored by TCRdb with only in-frame sequences that have V and J called. A share of the clones is absent; for the studies checked, an unresolved V gene accounts for under half, and the remainder has no known explanation. V, J and clone size reflect that table, while D and trimming were determined from the DNA. This sample gives about 75,000 clones in total; 85% of them show up just once. Of the sample, 3% is held by the ten largest clones. The donors belonged to the validation cohort of approximately 130 subjects, which was separate from the roughly 670-subject first cohort. Summary of the overall study and its limitations: A few of the identified cytomegalovirus-associated TCR beta chains were confirmed in vitro to be specific for cytomegalovirus antigens. A later analysis found that TCRs clustered in the first cohort also tended to co-occur in the roughly 120 validation repertoires, with approximately 95% of cluster scores above 0. The classifier was reported to diagnose cytomegalovirus status with high specificity and sensitivity in both the original and validation cohorts. Across donors, most TCR sequences were observed very rarely, whereas some public TCRs were present in many individuals. It was suggested by the authors that the approach could potentially be generalized to other disease states and immunological phenotypes. A later analysis lacked HLA typing for the validation cohort, so it scored co-occurrence in that cohort across all 110 or so repertoires. In the study, 150 to 200 TCR beta chains were listed as associated with cytomegalovirus.

The material sequenced was PBMCs. Rearrangement joined TRBV5-8 to TRBJ2-7, with TRBD2 identical over 12 junction bases. The receptor was isolated from a man under 40 in good health and CMV-seronegative. The bases read TGTGCCAGCAGTACCCGATCCTGGACTAGCGGGGTTTACGAGCAGTACTTC. Its protein reads: CASSTRSWTSGVYEQYF.